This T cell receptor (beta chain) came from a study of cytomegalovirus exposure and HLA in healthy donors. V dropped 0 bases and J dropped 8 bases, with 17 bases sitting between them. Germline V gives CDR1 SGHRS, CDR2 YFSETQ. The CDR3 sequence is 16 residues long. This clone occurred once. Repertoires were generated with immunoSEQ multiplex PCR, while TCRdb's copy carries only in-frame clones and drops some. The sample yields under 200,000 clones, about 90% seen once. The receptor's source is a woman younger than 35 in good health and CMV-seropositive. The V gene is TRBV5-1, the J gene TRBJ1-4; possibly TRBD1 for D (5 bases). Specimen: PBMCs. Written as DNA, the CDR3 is TGCGCCAGCAGCTTGGCCGAGCTAGGGAGGGGAGAAAAACTGTTTTTT. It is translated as CASSLAELGRGEKLFF.